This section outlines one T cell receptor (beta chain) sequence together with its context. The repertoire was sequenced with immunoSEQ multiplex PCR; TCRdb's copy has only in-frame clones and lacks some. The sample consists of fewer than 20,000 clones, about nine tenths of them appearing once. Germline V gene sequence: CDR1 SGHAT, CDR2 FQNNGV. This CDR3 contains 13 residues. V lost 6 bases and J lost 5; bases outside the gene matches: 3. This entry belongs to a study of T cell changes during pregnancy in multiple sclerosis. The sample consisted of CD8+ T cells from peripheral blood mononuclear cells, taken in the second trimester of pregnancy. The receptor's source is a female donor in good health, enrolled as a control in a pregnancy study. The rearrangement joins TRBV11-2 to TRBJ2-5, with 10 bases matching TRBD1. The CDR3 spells CASRDRGWETQYF. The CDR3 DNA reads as TGTGCCAGCAGGGACAGGGGGTGGGAGACCCAGTACTTC.